This T cell receptor (beta chain) was profiled in a study of shared clonotypes between healthy human individuals. General study findings and limits: Across several donors, naive CD4 shared around 5.3%, naive CD8 over 3%, memory CD4 over 2%, memory CD8 0.4%.

Method: immunoSEQ multiplex PCR; TCRdb's copy keeps in-frame clones and lacks some. The sample carries roughly 550,000 clones, over 95% recorded once. Positive CCR7 selection of CD45RO-negative cells yielded the naive CD8 cells, and terminally differentiated effector memory CD45RA+ cells were excluded. Regarding this clone: The antigen remains undetermined.

Sequenced input: naive CD8+ T cells sorted from blood. The receptor's source is a woman aged 30 to 39 in good health.

CDR3 nucleotide sequence: TGTGCCAGTACCATGGGGACTAGCAGAAGCACAGATACGCAGTATTTT. Encoded protein: CASTMGTSRSTDTQYF. V usage is TRBV19 and J usage is TRBJ2-3; 9 bases fit TRBD2. This CDR3 comprises 16 residues. After removal of 7 bases from V and 0 bases from J, the junction contained 8 bases not matched to a gene. Germline CDR1 and CDR2: LNHDA and SQIVND (reference sequence).